These 23 T cell receptor beta chains share one sample of origin, sequenced in a study of healthy donors' naive CD4 and CD8 T cells. Each TCR library used around 500 ng of total RNA and a linear amplification protocol. TCRdb re-called the reads with MiXCR, one entry per CDR3 protein. The sample has 150,000 to 200,000 distinct CDR3 sequences, about 76% seen once. The sample consisted of naive CD4+ and CD8+ T cells sorted from blood, pooled from several donors. All receptors derive from a pool of human donors in good health; the sample pools cells from several healthy donors.

The V gene is TRBV29-1, the J gene TRBJ1-2, with D tentatively TRBD1 (5 bases). V lost 4 bases, J lost 7 bases, and 7 bases lay in between. CDR3 length equals 10 residues. Germline-derived CDR1 and CDR2 are SQVTM and ANQGSEA. The CDR3 DNA is TGCAGCGTTGGAGGGGCTGGCTACACCTTC. As protein: CSVGGAGYTF. The complete variable domain, with remaining parts taken from reference TRBV29-1 and TRBJ1-2, reads SAVISQKPSRDICQRGTSLTIQCQVDSQVTMMFWYRQQPGQSLTLIATANQGSEATYESGFVIDKFPISRPNLTFSTLTVSNMSPEDSSIYLCSVGGAGYTFGSGTRLTVV.

The V and J genes are TRBV6-2 or TRBV6-3 and TRBJ1-1; D is unresolved. CDR3 length: 11 residues. V was clipped by 8 bases and J by 4 bases, with 8 bases between them. From germline, CDR1 is MNHEY and CDR2 SVGEGT. The CDR3 bases are TGTGCCAGCGGGAGGGTCACTGAAGCTTTCTTT. This gives the protein CASGRVTEAFF.

The chain carries TRBV10-3 and TRBJ1-2; 8 bases match TRBD1. The CDR3 length is 14 residues. Losses at the gene ends were 6 bases for V and 2 bases for J; bases not matched to a gene: 5. Germline assignment: CDR1 ENHRY and CDR2 SYGVKD. The CDR3 nucleotides read TGTGCCATCAGAGCGACAGGGGCAAACTATGGCTACACCTTC. It translates to CAIRATGANYGYTF.

The CDR3 here is CASSSRGQADQPQHF. DNA for the CDR3: TGTGCCAGCAGTAGCCGAGGACAGGCCGATCAGCCCCAGCATTTT. The chain couples TRBV12-3 or TRBV12-4 to TRBJ1-5; TRBD1 aligns across 7 bases. V shed 5 bases, J shed 5 bases, and the junction held 9 bases outside the gene matches. The CDR3 totals 15 residues.

The chain carries TRBV6-1 and TRBJ1-5; 10 positions agree with TRBD1. With V trimmed by 6 bases and J by 6 bases, 8 bases remained unmatched. Germline CDR1 reads MNHNS; CDR2 reads SASEGT. The CDR3 covers 15 residues. CDR3 sequence reads: CASSAMTGGIQPQHF. The CDR3 bases are TGTGCCAGCAGCGCTATGACAGGGGGCATTCAGCCCCAGCATTTT.

The chain recombines TRBV19 with TRBJ1-2, with D hard to call. Trimming left V 1 base short and J 4 bases short, with 10 bases between. This CDR3 region has 14 residues. From germline, CDR1 is LNHDA and CDR2 SQIVND (reference sequence). In nucleotides, the CDR3 is TGTGCCAGTAGTATAGCCCGGCTTGGCTATGGCTACACCTTC. Its protein product is CASSIARLGYGYTF.

This clonotype was seen more than once but under ten times. J is TRBJ2-7 and V is TRBV29-1; 7 positions agree with TRBD1. The germline CDR1 and CDR2 sequences are SQVTM and ANQGSEA. CDR3 size: 11 residues. With 4 bases clipped from V and 5 bases from J, the junction kept 2 bases outside the gene matches. CDR3 in amino acids: CSVGQGHEQYV. The DNA of the CDR3 is TGCAGCGTTGGACAGGGTCACGAGCAGTACGTC.

The chain couples TRBV10-3 to TRBJ1-2; TRBD1 is a possible D gene (5 bases). V lost 0 bases and J lost 4, with 9 bases in between. The germline gives CDR1 ENHRY, CDR2 SYGVKD. The CDR3 is made up of 14 amino acids. DNA for the CDR3: TGTGCCATCAGTGAGTCGGCAGGGAGCTATGGCTACACCTTC. This sequence encodes CAISESAGSYGYTF.

This chain uses TRBV19 with TRBJ2-1, with 9 positions matching TRBD2. Unmatched junction bases numbered 6, after V lost 3 bases and J lost 6 bases. The CDR3 runs to 15 residues. CDR1 is LNHDA and CDR2 is SQIVND in the germline V gene (reference sequence). The CDR3, as DNA: TGTGCCAGTAGTATTTTGACTAGCGGTCCCAATGAGCAGTTCTTC. It yields the protein CASSILTSGPNEQFF.

This clonotype came up a few times. This chain uses TRBV19 with TRBJ1-2; 7 bases line up with TRBD1. J gave up 3 bases and V 7 bases, and 11 bases lay outside the gene matches. CDR1 is LNHDA, CDR2 SQIVND, per germline (reference sequence). There are 15 residues in the CDR3. The CDR3 sequence: CASNTEGGAYYGYTF. Written as DNA, the CDR3 is TGTGCCAGTAATACCGAAGGGGGCGCGTACTATGGCTACACCTTC.

This clonotype was seen more than once but under ten times. This sequence joins TRBV27 and TRBJ2-3; D ambiguous. The CDR3 covers 14 residues. V shed 5 bases and J shed 1 base, with 10 bases lying between them. Germline V gene lookup returns CDR1 MNHEY and CDR2 SMNVEV (reference sequence). The DNA for the CDR3 is TGTGCCAGCAGTCCCCTCCCGGGCACAGATACGCAGTATTTT. This gives the protein CASSPLPGTDTQYF.

This chain uses TRBV6-5 with TRBJ1-1; D might be TRBD1 (6 bases). Per the germline V gene, CDR1 is MNHEY and CDR2 is SVGAGI. V lost 6 bases, J lost 0 bases, and 14 bases lay in between. The CDR3 extends over 15 amino acids. The CDR3 DNA is TGTGCCAGCAGCAACAGGGTCCCCTTGAACACTGAAGCTTTCTTT. Protein sequence: CASSNRVPLNTEAFF.

V usage is TRBV7-8 and J usage is TRBJ2-1; 8 nucleotides align to TRBD2. Germline V gene sequence: CDR1 SGHVS, CDR2 FQNEAQ. This CDR3 contains 16 residues. With 5 bases clipped from V and 6 bases from J, the junction kept 12 bases outside the gene matches. Here the CDR3 DNA reads TGTGCCAGCAGCCCGAAGCGGGAGCGGGGTGGCAATGAGCAGTTCTTC. The encoded protein is CASSPKRERGGNEQFF.

The chain carries TRBV29-1 and TRBJ1-2; D might be TRBD1 (5 bases). CDR1 and CDR2 from the germline V gene are SQVTM and ANQGSEA. This CDR3 comprises 11 residues. Trimming pared 3 bases from V and 6 bases from J, leaving 8 bases between. CDR3 sequence reads: CSVDRDDGYTF. The CDR3 DNA is TGCAGCGTTGACAGGGACGATGGCTACACCTTC.

The chain uses TRBV5-4 and TRBJ1-5; TRBD1 aligns across 11 bases. Germline V gene lookup returns CDR1 SGHNT and CDR2 YYREEE (reference sequence). This CDR3 is 15 amino acids long. V lost 4 bases to trimming and J lost 6 bases; unmatched junction nucleotides: 6. The CDR3: CASSPGQGEGQPQHF. CDR3 bases: TGTGCCAGCAGCCCGGGACAGGGGGAGGGTCAGCCCCAGCATTTT.

The rearrangement joins TRBV6-5 to TRBJ1-6, with D perhaps TRBD1 (5 bases). The ends were cut back, 4 bases at V and 9 bases at J, with 22 bases in the middle. This CDR3 is 17 amino acids long. The V gene's germline CDR1 is MNHEY and CDR2 SVGAGI. In DNA form, the CDR3 reads TGTGCCAGCAGTTCGGGACCGAGAAACCCCACGGGTTCACCCCTCCACTTT. It yields the protein CASSSGPRNPTGSPLHF.

The rearrangement joins TRBV29-1 to TRBJ2-1; unclear D gene. The V and J ends lost 3 bases and 8 bases respectively, with 8 bases between them. Germline CDR1 is SQVTM and CDR2 is ANQGSEA. This CDR3 has 11 amino acids. In nucleotides, the CDR3 is TGCAGCGTTGACATGGGTCATGAGCAGTTCTTC. The encoded protein is CSVDMGHEQFF.

About this clonotype itself: One junction end disagrees with the germline gene, perhaps due to a read error. The rearrangement uses TRBV19 and TRBJ2-1; TRBD2 might be the D (5 bases). Germline V gene data show CDR1 as LNHDA and CDR2 as SQIVND (reference sequence). The CDR3 is 17 amino acids. DNA of the CDR3: TGTGCCAGTACCGATCACCCCGGACTGGATTCTTACAGTGAGCAGTTCTTC. Protein: CASTDHPGLDSYSEQFF. The full variable domain, completed using reference TRBV19 and TRBJ2-1, is DGGITQSPKYLFRKEGQNVTLSCEQNLNHDAMYWYRQDPGQGLRLIYYSQIVNDFQKGDIAEGYSVSREKKESFPLTVTSAQKNPTAFYLCASTDHPGLDSYSEQFFGPGTRLTVL.

The chain employs TRBV6-5 and TRBJ1-5; D ambiguous. CDR1 MNHEY and CDR2 SVGAGI come from the germline V gene. CDR3 length equals 13 residues. V lost 6 bases and J 3 bases, leaving 9 bases between the germline ends. The CDR3 DNA reads as TGTGCCAGCAGGCGGACGGACAATCAGCCCCAGCATTTT. It is translated as CASRRTDNQPQHF.

This chain joins TRBV5-1 and TRBJ2-7; D perhaps matches TRBD1 (6 bases). CDR1 is SGHRS and CDR2 is YFSETQ in the germline V gene. Trimming took 1 base from V and 3 from J, leaving 11 bases between them. This CDR3 has 14 residues. In nucleotides, the CDR3 is TGCGCCAGCAGCTTGTATGGACAGATCTACGAGCAGTACGTC. This translates into CASSLYGQIYEQYV.

The gene calls are TRBV29-1 and TRBJ1-2, with D possibly being TRBD1 (6 bases). CDR1 and CDR2 (germline): SQVTM, ANQGSEA. The V end lost 7 bases, the J end lost 5 bases, and 11 bases lay between the germline ends. The CDR3 has 11 residues. CDR3 region: CSGGGLYGYTF. The CDR3 DNA follows: TGCAGCGGTGGGGGCTTGTATGGCTACACCTTC.

This sequence joins TRBV29-1 and TRBJ2-3; D not resolved. The CDR3 loop spans 13 amino acids. V shed 3 bases and J shed 4 bases, with 11 bases lying between them. Germline values: CDR1 SQVTM, CDR2 ANQGSEA. CDR3 nucleotide sequence: TGCAGCGTTGACTTAGATTTGGCAGATACGCAGTATTTT. This encodes CSVDLDLADTQYF.

This chain connects TRBV29-1 to TRBJ2-7; 7 bases agree with TRBD1. The trim removed 2 bases at V and 3 bases at J, leaving 10 bases unmatched. The germline gives CDR1 SQVTM, CDR2 ANQGSEA. The CDR3 is 15 residues long. CDR3 protein: CSVEMGQTIGYEQYF. As DNA, the CDR3 is TGCAGCGTTGAAATGGGACAGACCATTGGCTACGAGCAGTACTTC.